This passage covers 8 T cell receptor beta chains from one sample sequenced in a study of blood T cells in healthy people across ages. PCR was performed a second time for 7 to 11 cycles using a sample-barcoded 5' primer and a J-beta primer mix. TCRdb fed the 5' RACE reads into MiXCR, producing one record per CDR3 protein. Found here are about 830,000 distinct CDR3 sequences, 55% to 70% of them singletons; the top ten hold 22%. The sequenced sample consisted of blood. The receptors originated from a man aged 25 to 40 in good health.

The chain recombines TRBV6-2 or TRBV6-3 with TRBJ1-1; TRBD1 might be the D (5 bases). Germline loops: CDR1 MNHEY, CDR2 SVGEGT. The ends were cut back, 4 bases at V and 3 bases at J, with 9 bases in the middle. The CDR3 is made up of 13 amino acids. The CDR3 sequence is CASSSQGYTEAFF. In DNA, the CDR3 is TGTGCCAGCAGTTCGCAGGGTTACACTGAAGCTTTCTTT.

V and J are TRBV28 and TRBJ2-3; D uncertain. This CDR3 spans 17 amino acids. CDR1 is MDHEN and CDR2 is SYDVKM in the germline V gene. With 3 bases removed from V and 2 bases from J, the gap between germline ends came to 18 bases. This CDR3 reads CASSFRLLGTDTDTQYF. Written as DNA, the CDR3 is TGTGCCAGCAGTTTTCGTCTTTTGGGCACCGACACAGATACGCAGTATTTT.

The genes are TRBV6-5 and TRBJ1-2, with TRBD1 matching over 8 bases. Germline V CDR1 and CDR2: MNHEY, SVGAGI. This CDR3 contains 15 residues. Losses at the gene ends were 5 bases for V and 6 bases for J; bases not matched to a gene: 11. CDR3 protein: CASSKKPGQENGYTF. CDR3 in DNA: TGTGCCAGCAGTAAAAAACCGGGACAGGAAAATGGCTACACCTTC.

This clonotype appeared a few times. The rearrangement links TRBV12-3 or TRBV12-4 to TRBJ1-1; D ambiguous. This CDR3 has 14 residues. Trimming left V 5 bases short and J 4 bases short, with 14 bases between. The CDR3 DNA follows: TGTGCCAGCAGTCCCCAGGAGTGGTTCACTGAAGCTTTCTTT. It codes for CASSPQEWFTEAFF.

Only a few counts were recorded for this clonotype. The genes are TRBV4-3 and TRBJ2-5, with TRBD2 identical over 7 bases. The J call may be wrong; the DNA end is better matched by TRBJ2-7. This CDR3 is 14 amino acids long. In germline, CDR1 is LGHNA, CDR2 YSLEER. The CDR3 sequence: CASSQDSREYEQYF. In nucleotides, the CDR3 is TGCGCCAGCAGCCAAGATTCGCGGGAGTACGAGCAGTACTTC.

The V gene is TRBV7-2, the J gene TRBJ2-7; D is ambiguous. TRBJ2-5 matches the DNA end more closely, so the J call is doubtful. The germline CDR1 and CDR2 sequences are SGHTA and FQGNSA. The CDR3 totals 11 residues. CDR3 DNA sequence: TGTGCCAGCAATATAGGGGAGACCCAGTACTTC. Translation: CASNIGETQYF.

The chain joins TRBV21-1 to TRBJ2-7; TRBD1, the D gene given by the table, was not confirmed from the DNA. TRBV21-1 constitutes a pseudogene. This CDR3 region has 14 residues. This CDR3 is CASSKGSPREEQYF. CDR3 in DNA: TGTGCCAGCAGCAAAGGGTCCCCAAGAGAAGAGCAGTACTTC.

J is TRBJ2-3 and V is TRBV4-2; D unclear. V lost 1 base, J lost 6 bases, and 11 bases lay in between. The CDR3 extends over 14 amino acids. Germline V CDR1 and CDR2: LGHNA, YNFKEQ. CDR3 loop: CASSQVSRRDTQYF. The CDR3 DNA sequence: TGTGCCAGCAGCCAAGTCTCTAGGCGGGATACGCAGTATTTT.